Listed here are 17 T cell receptor beta chains from one sample, sequenced in a study of beta chain features in type 1 diabetes. Reverse transcription of all isolated RNA meant that expressed TCRB transcripts were sequenced. The protocol was immunoSEQ multiplex PCR, while the TCRdb copy is restricted to in-frame clones and leaves out a portion. The sample consists of 200,000 to 250,000 clones, 25% to 35% of them appearing once. The specimen was central memory CD4+ T cells from blood. These receptor sequences come from a man aged 25-45 years in good health.

The chain has TRBV15 and TRBJ1-5; D gene ambiguous. Trimming cost V 0 bases and J 7 bases, with 4 bases left between them. Germline-derived CDR1 and CDR2 are LNHNV and YYDKDF (reference sequence). This CDR3 spans 12 amino acids. The CDR3 bases are TGTGCCACCAGCAGAGATCGCCAGCCCCAGCATTTT. Its protein is CATSRDRQPQHF.

This clone was found a few times. The chain employs TRBV18 and TRBJ2-1; D remains unclear. V was cut by 3 bases and J by 6 bases, with 9 bases left in between. This CDR3 has 13 amino acids. Germline-derived CDR1 and CDR2 are KGHSH and LQKENI. CDR3 in amino acids: CASSPQQSNEQFF. As DNA, the CDR3 is TGTGCCAGCTCACCTCAACAGAGCAATGAGCAGTTCTTC.

The V gene is TRBV6-5, the J gene TRBJ1-6, with D perhaps matching TRBD1 (6 bases). Germline CDR1 MNHEY, CDR2 SVGAGI. Trimming shortened V by 6 bases and J by 10 bases, and 16 bases separated the two germline ends. This CDR3 region has 14 residues. The CDR3 sequence: CASSPVGGGSPLHF. CDR3 DNA: TGTGCCAGCAGCCCAGTAGGGGGTGGGTCACCCCTCCACTTT.

This clone was detected only a few times. The DNA for the CDR3 is TGTGCCAGCAGTTGGTTCAATGAGCAGTTCTTC. Its translation is CASSWFNEQFF. V and J are TRBV27 and TRBJ2-1; D not certain. The CDR3 has 11 amino acids. CDR1 MNHEY and CDR2 SMNVEV come from the germline V gene (reference sequence). Trimming left V 4 bases short and J 6 bases short, with 4 bases between.

As for this clone: It may be a read error: a sequence one base away is much more abundant. The J gene is TRBJ2-7, the V gene TRBV7-2; 12 bases fit TRBD2. The CDR3 has 15 amino acids. Germline loops: CDR1 SGHTA, CDR2 FQGNSA. The V gene end was trimmed by 0 bases and the J gene end by 3 bases; junction bases not matched to a gene: 0. CDR3 loop: CASSLATSGSYEQYF. CDR3 nucleotides: TGTGCCAGCAGCTTAGCGACTAGCGGGAGCTACGAGCAGTACTTC. Looking up the rest from reference TRBV7-2 and TRBJ2-7 gives the full variable domain: GAGVSQSPSNKVTEKGKDVELRCDPISGHTALYWYRQSLGQGLEFLIYFQGNSAPDKSGLPSDRFSAERTGGSVSTLTIQRTQQEDSAVYLCASSLATSGSYEQYFGPGTRLTVT.

There are a few counts of this clone. In DNA form, the CDR3 reads TGTGCCAGCAGCTGGGACAGGGCCGGGGACGAGCAGTACTTC. This codes for CASSWDRAGDEQYF. The rearrangement uses TRBV5-4 and TRBJ2-7, with 9 nucleotides matching TRBD1. In germline, CDR1 is SGHNT, CDR2 YYREEE (reference sequence). The CDR3 spans 14 residues. V shed 3 bases, J shed 5 bases, and the junction held 6 bases outside the gene matches. Filled out from reference TRBV5-4 and TRBJ2-7, the complete variable domain reads ETGVTQSPTHLIKTRGQQVTLRCSSQSGHNTVSWYQQALGQGPQFIFQYYREEENGRGNFPPRFSGLQFPNYSSELNVNALELDDSALYLCASSWDRAGDEQYFGPGTRLTVT.

This clone was seen a handful of times. The chain carries TRBV25-1 and TRBJ1-6, with D maybe TRBD1 (6 bases). Trimming left V 3 bases short and J 7 bases short, with 10 bases between. Germline CDR1 and CDR2: MGHDK and SYGVNS. The CDR3 spans 14 residues. The CDR3 coding sequence is TGTGCCAGCAGTGAGGGGACACCAAATTCACCCCTCCACTTT. Protein: CASSEGTPNSPLHF.

This clone was picked up a small number of times. The chain employs TRBV9 and TRBJ2-7; 11 nucleotides align to TRBD1. The germline CDR1 and CDR2 sequences are SGDLS and YYNGEE. Losses at the gene ends were 4 bases for V and 5 bases for J; bases not matched to a gene: 8. The CDR3 has 15 amino acids. CDR3 bases: TGTGCCAGCAGCCCCTCGGGACAGGGGGACCACGAGCAGTACTTC. Protein sequence: CASSPSGQGDHEQYF.

V is TRBV6-6 and J is TRBJ2-7; the match to TRBD2 covers 8 bases. The CDR3 sequence is 12 residues long. Germline V gene data show CDR1 as MNHNY and CDR2 as SVGAGI (reference sequence). Unmatched junction bases numbered 1, after V lost 6 bases and J lost 3 bases. The CDR3 is CASRLADYEQYF. The CDR3 DNA reads as TGTGCCAGCAGACTAGCGGACTACGAGCAGTACTTC.

This clone was seen a few times. This chain joins TRBV6-5 and TRBJ2-5; TRBD1 agrees at 7 bases. Germline loops: CDR1 MNHEY, CDR2 SVGAGI. Trimming at V came to 8 bases and at J to 5 bases, leaving 14 bases not matched to a gene. This CDR3 is 15 amino acids long. DNA for the CDR3: TGTGCCAGCCCGTCGGGACAGTGGGGCTTCGAGACCCAGTACTTC. Residues: CASPSGQWGFETQYF.

To note about this clone: Other DNA sequences in the sample encode the same CDR3. The chain combines TRBV5-4 with TRBJ2-1; TRBD2 matches at 9 bases. The V gene end was trimmed by 0 bases and the J gene end by 7 bases; junction bases not matched to a gene: 5. The CDR3 totals 15 residues. Germline CDR1 SGHNT, CDR2 YYREEE (reference sequence). The chain's CDR3 is CASSLALAGYNEQFF. The CDR3 DNA sequence: TGTGCCAGCAGCTTGGCGCTAGCGGGGTATAATGAGCAGTTCTTC.

This clone showed up just a few times. V and J are TRBV7-2 and TRBJ2-7; D unresolved. Germline V gene sequence: CDR1 SGHTA, CDR2 FQGNSA. This CDR3 comprises 11 residues. Trimming stripped 4 bases from V and 9 bases from J, with 10 bases between. The CDR3 here is CASSSDGAQYF. CDR3 in DNA: TGTGCCAGCAGCTCCGATGGAGCGCAGTACTTC.

Only a few counts were recorded for this clone. V gene TRBV29-1 combines with J gene TRBJ2-5; maybe TRBD1 (6 bases). CDR1 SQVTM and CDR2 ANQGSEA come from the germline V gene. The CDR3 runs 13 residues. V shed 1 base and J shed 5 bases, with 11 bases lying between them. The CDR3 sequence is CSVEASGDETQYF. For the CDR3, the DNA is TGCAGCGTTGAAGCCTCAGGGGACGAGACCCAGTACTTC.

The rearrangement joins TRBV7-6 to TRBJ2-1, with TRBD2 identical over 7 bases. The CDR3 runs to 16 residues. Trimming cost V 4 bases and J 2 bases; bases outside gene matches: 8. Germline CDR1 and CDR2: SGHVS and FNYEAQ. The CDR3 nucleotides are TGTGCCAGCAGCTCAATAAGCGGGACGACCTACAATGAGCAGTTCTTC. Protein sequence: CASSSISGTTYNEQFF.

This clone was counted between two and nine times. V is TRBV5-1 and J is TRBJ2-7; TRBD1 agrees at 7 bases. Germline V gene sequence: CDR1 SGHRS, CDR2 YFSETQ. V lost 3 bases to trimming and J lost 1 base; unmatched junction nucleotides: 4. The CDR3 length is 14 residues. CDR3 loop: CASSWTGLSYEQYF. Here the CDR3 DNA reads TGCGCCAGCAGCTGGACAGGCCTATCCTACGAGCAGTACTTC.

This clone was picked up a small number of times. The CDR3 loop is CASSLGRGNYGYTF. CDR3 DNA: TGTGCCAGCAGTTTGGGCAGGGGTAACTATGGCTACACCTTC. V usage is TRBV27 and J usage is TRBJ1-2; possibly TRBD1 for D (6 bases). CDR1 MNHEY and CDR2 SMNVEV come from the germline V gene (reference sequence). The CDR3 spans 14 residues. With 3 bases removed from V and 1 base from J, the gap between germline ends came to 9 bases.

The gene calls are TRBV9 and TRBJ2-7; 14 bases agree with TRBD2. This CDR3 is built from 17 residues. From germline, CDR1 is SGDLS and CDR2 YYNGEE. V dropped 3 bases and J dropped 6; count of bases not matched to a gene: 11. This CDR3 is CASSATGTSGRGTEQYF. Here the CDR3 DNA reads TGTGCCAGCAGCGCCACCGGGACTAGCGGGAGAGGGACCGAGCAGTACTTC. Full variable domain (rest looked up from reference TRBV9 and TRBJ2-7): DSGVTQTPKHLITATGQRVTLRCSPRSGDLSVYWYQQSLDQGLQFLIQYYNGEERAKGNILERFSAQQFPDLHSELNLSSLELGDSALYFCASSATGTSGRGTEQYFGPGTRLTVT.